One sample yielded the 5 T cell receptor beta chains listed below, sequenced in a study of cytomegalovirus exposure and HLA in healthy donors. In the PCR, 60 Vbeta and 13 Jbeta primers were used. The protocol was immunoSEQ multiplex PCR, while the TCRdb copy is restricted to in-frame clones and leaves out a portion. The repertoire includes 110,000 or so clones, roughly 13% of them detected once, and 15% to 20% sits in the top ten. Sequencing input: PBMCs. The receptor source for this set is a man aged 35-49 years in good health and CMV-seropositive.

CDR3 sequence reads: CASSLEGGRETQYF. CDR3 sequence (DNA): TGTGCCAGCAGCTTGGAAGGGGGAAGGGAGACCCAGTACTTC. The genes are TRBV5-6 and TRBJ2-5; a possible D gene is TRBD1 (6 bases). CDR3 length equals 14 residues. Germline CDR1 reads SGHDT; CDR2 reads YYEEEE. The ends were cut back, 0 bases at V and 5 bases at J, with 11 bases in the middle.

This clone was recorded a few times. The chain is built from TRBV7-8 and TRBJ1-2, with TRBD1 identical over 9 bases. The CDR3 runs to 16 residues. Germline V gene sequence: CDR1 SGHVS, CDR2 FQNEAQ. Trimming at V came to 3 bases and at J to 1 base, leaving 6 bases not matched to a gene. This CDR3 is CASSLFRTGDNYGYTF. DNA of the CDR3: TGTGCCAGCAGCTTGTTCCGGACAGGGGATAACTATGGCTACACCTTC. The whole variable domain, remainder taken from reference TRBV7-8 and TRBJ1-2, is GAGVSQSPRYKVAKRGQDVALRCDPISGHVSLFWYQQALGQGPEFLTYFQNEAQLDKSGLPSDRFFAERPEGSVSTLKIQRTQQEDSAVYLCASSLFRTGDNYGYTFGSGTRLTVV.

This clone showed up just a few times. J is TRBJ1-5 and V is TRBV7-8; D is ambiguous. In germline, CDR1 is SGHVS, CDR2 FQNEAQ. Trimming pared 1 base from V and 0 bases from J, leaving 7 bases between. The CDR3 sequence is 15 residues long. CDR3 nucleotides: TGTGCCAGCAGCTTAGGACCGGGTAGCAATCAGCCCCAGCATTTT. It encodes CASSLGPGSNQPQHF. The full variable domain, in which reference TRBV7-8 and TRBJ1-5 provide the parts outside the CDR3, is GAGVSQSPRYKVAKRGQDVALRCDPISGHVSLFWYQQALGQGPEFLTYFQNEAQLDKSGLPSDRFFAERPEGSVSTLKIQRTQQEDSAVYLCASSLGPGSNQPQHFGDGTRLSIL.

Only a few counts were recorded for this clone. Lacking the conserved final phenylalanine or tryptophan, this CDR3 likely reflects a read error. The J gene is TRBJ2-3, the V gene TRBV7-9; 8 nucleotides match TRBD2. Germline V gene data show CDR1 as SEHNR and CDR2 as FQNEAQ (reference sequence). The CDR3 has 15 residues. V gave up 1 base and J gave up 2 bases; unmatched junction bases: 2. The CDR3 is CASSLGLANTDTQYL. DNA for the CDR3: TGTGCCAGCAGCTTAGGACTAGCGAACACAGATACGCAGTATCTT.

The V gene is TRBV6-5, the J gene TRBJ1-5; D might be TRBD1 (6 bases). Germline V CDR1 and CDR2: MNHEY, SVGAGI. The V end was cut by 0 bases, the J end by 2 bases, with 8 bases between. This CDR3 has 15 residues. CDR3 region: CASSYSDSRNQPQHF. CDR3 sequence (DNA): TGTGCCAGCAGTTACTCGGACAGTCGCAATCAGCCCCAGCATTTT.